A selection of T cell receptor beta chains follows, all from one sample in a study of cytomegalovirus exposure and HLA in healthy donors. The method was immunoSEQ multiplex PCR; TCRdb's version includes in-frame clones alone and lacks a portion of them. The sample has 180,000 or so clones, about four fifths seen once. The sequencing input was PBMCs. These receptors came from a woman in her 50s in good health and CMV-seronegative. The CDR3 runs from the conserved cysteine through the conserved F or W. The order of the fields is D gene, V gene, clone size, J gene, CDR3 protein, CDR3 DNA. A D gene is named only where the DNA matches it firmly. Clone size is not always given. Where it is, it says once, few, many or a class for expanded clones.

NA	TRBV28	NA	TRBJ2-2	CASSPYTDGELFF	TGTGCCAGCAGTCCATACACCGACGGGGAGCTGTTTTTT
TRBD2	TRBV19	NA	TRBJ2-7	CASSAPQLAGGSYEQYF	TGTGCCAGTAGCGCACCGCAACTAGCGGGGGGCTCCTACGAGCAGTACTTC
TRBD1	TRBV30	NA	TRBJ2-7	CAWSVDRGYEQYF	TGTGCCTGGAGTGTAGACAGGGGCTACGAGCAGTACTTC
TRBD2	TRBV18	NA	TRBJ2-3	CASSPQTSGRDTQYF	TGTGCCAGCTCACCACAAACTAGCGGGAGAGATACGCAGTATTTT
NA	TRBV25-1	NA	TRBJ1-2	CASSESGADYGYTF	TGTGCCAGCAGTGAATCAGGGGCGGACTATGGCTACACCTTC
TRBD2	TRBV5-5	NA	TRBJ2-1	CASSSLLAGELKFF	TGTGCCAGCAGCTCGCTACTAGCGGGAGAACTGAAGTTCTTC
NA	TRBV6-5	NA	TRBJ1-1	CASSLGGRTEAFF	TGTGCCAGCAGCCTCGGGGGGCGGACTGAAGCTTTCTTT
TRBD1	TRBV7-9	NA	TRBJ1-1	CASSLGTGFEAFF	TGTGCCAGCAGCTTAGGGACAGGGTTTGAAGCTTTCTTT
TRBD1	TRBV7-2	NA	TRBJ1-5	CASSLGGQGVGNQPQHF	TGTGCCAGCAGCTTAGGGGGACAGGGTGTGGGCAATCAGCCCCAGCATTTT
NA	TRBV5-1	NA	TRBJ1-2	CASSPEDRLYGYTF	TGCGCCAGCAGCCCCGAAGACAGATTATATGGCTACACCTTC
NA	TRBV7-2	NA	TRBJ1-1	CASSLVSRTEAFF	TGTGCCAGCAGCTTAGTTTCGCGGACTGAAGCTTTCTTT
NA	TRBV18	NA	TRBJ2-2	CASLAPNTGELFF	TGTGCCAGCTTAGCTCCGAACACCGGGGAGCTGTTTTTT
NA	TRBV6-6	NA	TRBJ1-5	CASSKAGRSNQPQHF	TGTGCCAGCAGTAAGGCGGGGCGGAGCAATCAGCCCCAGCATTTT
NA	TRBV2	NA	TRBJ1-5	CASSERQGGQPQHF	TGTGCCAGCAGTGAACGTCAGGGTGGTCAGCCCCAGCATTTT
TRBD1	TRBV5-1	once	TRBJ2-1	CASSLDRGRDEQFF	TGCGCCAGCAGCTTAGACAGGGGGCGGGATGAGCAGTTCTTC
NA	TRBV4-3	NA	TRBJ1-3	CASSQDGGSLGNTIYF	TGCGCCAGCAGCCAAGATGGGGGGTCCCTTGGAAACACCATATATTTT
NA	TRBV6-5	NA	TRBJ1-5	CASGRPQHF	TGTGCCAGCGGTAGGCCCCAGCATTTT
TRBD1	TRBV9	NA	TRBJ1-2	CASSVADRVSGYTF	TGTGCCAGCAGCGTAGCGGACAGGGTGAGTGGCTACACCTTC
NA	TRBV5-5	NA	TRBJ2-6	CASSPGGSGANVLTF	TGTGCCAGCAGCCCAGGTGGCTCTGGGGCCAACGTCCTGACTTTC
TRBD1	TRBV5-1	few	TRBJ1-3	CASSSGGSGNTIYF	TGCGCCAGCAGCTCAGGGGGCTCTGGAAACACCATATATTTT
NA	TRBV9	NA	TRBJ2-1	CASSVVGGASEQFF	TGTGCCAGCAGCGTGGTTGGGGGGGCGAGTGAGCAGTTCTTC
NA	TRBV4-3	NA	TRBJ2-3	CASSQDRFTDTQYF	TGCGCCAGCAGCCAAGACAGATTCACAGATACGCAGTATTTT
NA	TRBV5-4	NA	TRBJ1-1	CASSSNTEAFF	TGTGCCAGCAGCTCTAACACTGAAGCTTTCTTT
TRBD2	TRBV28	NA	TRBJ2-7	CASNLSGVGAYEQYF	TGTGCCAGCAACCTTAGCGGGGTGGGTGCCTACGAGCAGTACTTC
TRBD1	TRBV2	NA	TRBJ1-4	CASRAGGATNEKLFF	TGTGCCAGCAGGGCAGGGGGCGCAACTAATGAAAAACTGTTTTTT
NA	TRBV7-8	few	TRBJ2-6	CASSSGSGANVLTF	TGTGCCAGCAGCTCAGGATCCGGGGCCAACGTCCTGACTTTC
TRBD1	TRBV10-2	NA	TRBJ1-3	CASKDRGRNTIYF	TGCGCCAGCAAAGACAGGGGCAGAAACACCATATATTTT
TRBD2	TRBV4-2	NA	TRBJ2-4	CASSQGVLAGGVKNIQYF	TGTGCCAGCAGCCAAGGGGTCCTAGCGGGGGGGGTCAAAAACATTCAGTACTTC
NA	TRBV7-9	NA	TRBJ1-2	CASSPHAGGESYTF	TGTGCCAGCAGCCCCCACGCCGGGGGGGAGAGCTACACCTTC